This is a list of T cell receptor beta chains from one sample in a study of blood T cell repertoires in COVID-19. Sequenced by immunoSEQ multiplex PCR; TCRdb stores in-frame clones only, minus some. This repertoire shows 90,000 to 130,000 clones, roughly 82% found once; its top ten account for 16%. The sequenced sample was peripheral blood. Receptors originate from a woman aged 55-75 years with acute or convalescent COVID-19. Each CDR3 is given with its conserved first and last residue. D genes are given only for firm matches. Clone size, where shown, is once, few, many, or a class for clones that have expanded.

CDR3aa: CASSRYMTGKGEAFF
CDR3nt: TGTGCCAGCAGTCGATACATGACAGGGAAGGGTGAAGCTTTCTTT
v_gene: TRBV2
d_gene: TRBD1
abundance: -
j_gene: TRBJ1-1

CDR3aa: CASSPGDRVMNTEAFF
CDR3nt: TGTGCCAGCAGCCCCGGGGACAGGGTAATGAACACTGAAGCTTTCTTT
v_gene: TRBV7-9
d_gene: TRBD1
abundance: -
j_gene: TRBJ1-1

CDR3aa: CATSDSRQGGHEQFF
CDR3nt: TGTGCCACCAGTGATTCCCGACAGGGGGGTCATGAGCAGTTCTTC
v_gene: TRBV24-1
d_gene: TRBD1
abundance: -
j_gene: TRBJ2-1

CDR3aa: CASSHSFPGEQYF
CDR3nt: TGTGCCAGCAGCCATAGCTTTCCGGGGGAGCAGTACTTC
v_gene: TRBV11-1
d_gene: -
abundance: few
j_gene: TRBJ2-7

CDR3aa: CATRAGVADTQYF
CDR3nt: TGTGCCACCAGGGCAGGGGTGGCAGATACGCAGTATTTT
v_gene: TRBV24-1
d_gene: -
abundance: -
j_gene: TRBJ2-3

CDR3aa: CASSTGGTAYNEQFF
CDR3nt: TGCGCCAGCAGCACGGGGGGGACAGCCTACAATGAGCAGTTCTTC
v_gene: TRBV5-1
d_gene: -
abundance: -
j_gene: TRBJ2-1

CDR3aa: CASLRRTNTEAFF
CDR3nt: TGTGCCAGTCTCCGGAGGACGAACACTGAAGCTTTCTTT
v_gene: TRBV2
d_gene: -
abundance: -
j_gene: TRBJ1-1

CDR3aa: CASSFLGSSYEQYF
CDR3nt: TGTGCCAGCAGCTTCCTCGGGAGCTCCTACGAGCAGTACTTC
v_gene: TRBV7-2
d_gene: -
abundance: once
j_gene: TRBJ2-7

CDR3aa: CATDAGQGTDTQYF
CDR3nt: TGTGCCACCGACGCCGGACAGGGTACAGATACGCAGTATTTT
v_gene: TRBV24-1
d_gene: TRBD1
abundance: -
j_gene: TRBJ2-3

CDR3aa: CASSLRGYQPQHF
CDR3nt: TGTGCCAGCAGCCTCAGGGGGTATCAGCCCCAGCATTTT
v_gene: TRBV7-3
d_gene: TRBD1
abundance: -
j_gene: TRBJ1-5

CDR3aa: CASSQGDGGYGYTF
CDR3nt: TGTGCCAGCAGCCAAGGAGACGGGGGGTATGGCTACACCTTC
v_gene: TRBV3-1/TRBV3-2
d_gene: -
abundance: -
j_gene: TRBJ1-2

CDR3aa: CAWSVTVDRNTIYF
CDR3nt: TGTGCCTGGAGTGTGACAGTAGACAGAAACACCATATATTTT
v_gene: TRBV30
d_gene: -
abundance: -
j_gene: TRBJ1-3

CDR3aa: CASSLLAGGIDTQYF
CDR3nt: TGTGCCAGCAGCTTACTAGCGGGGGGGATAGATACGCAGTATTTT
v_gene: TRBV7-6
d_gene: TRBD2
abundance: -
j_gene: TRBJ2-3

CDR3aa: CASSPPGRGSPLHF
CDR3nt: TGTGCCAGCTCACCCCCCGGCAGGGGGTCACCCCTCCACTTT
v_gene: TRBV18
d_gene: TRBD1
abundance: -
j_gene: TRBJ1-6

CDR3aa: CASTPRGQGRSGYTF
CDR3nt: TGTGCCAGCACCCCGCGAGGACAGGGGCGTTCTGGCTACACCTTC
v_gene: TRBV5-4
d_gene: TRBD1
abundance: -
j_gene: TRBJ1-2

CDR3aa: CASSLARVSYNEQFF
CDR3nt: TGTGCCAGCAGCTTAGCCCGGGTATCCTACAATGAGCAGTTCTTC
v_gene: TRBV7-8
d_gene: -
abundance: -
j_gene: TRBJ2-1

CDR3aa: CASSLGDFEAFF
CDR3nt: TGTGCCAGCAGCTTAGGGGACTTTGAAGCTTTCTTT
v_gene: TRBV13
d_gene: -
abundance: -
j_gene: TRBJ1-1

CDR3aa: CASSPTRDRVWGYTF
CDR3nt: TGTGCCAGCAGCCCAACGCGGGACAGGGTTTGGGGCTACACCTTC
v_gene: TRBV7-2
d_gene: TRBD1
abundance: -
j_gene: TRBJ1-2

CDR3aa: CASSTQYVGEKLFF
CDR3nt: TGTGCCAGCAGCACCCAATACGTCGGGGAAAAACTGTTTTTT
v_gene: TRBV11-3
d_gene: -
abundance: -
j_gene: TRBJ1-4

CDR3aa: CASSSWGQVGEQYF
CDR3nt: TGTGCCAGCAGCTCCTGGGGACAGGTTGGCGAGCAGTACTTC
v_gene: TRBV11-2
d_gene: TRBD1
abundance: -
j_gene: TRBJ2-7

CDR3aa: CASSQVENRGRNTEAFF
CDR3nt: TGTGCCAGCAGCCAAGTCGAAAACAGGGGGCGGAACACTGAAGCTTTCTTT
v_gene: TRBV3-1/TRBV3-2
d_gene: TRBD1
abundance: few
j_gene: TRBJ1-1

CDR3aa: CARAFMNTEAFF
CDR3nt: TGTGCCAGAGCCTTCATGAACACTGAAGCTTTCTTT
v_gene: TRBV2
d_gene: -
abundance: few
j_gene: TRBJ1-1

CDR3aa: CASSAGIPTEAFF
CDR3nt: TGTGCCAGCAGTGCCGGGATCCCCACTGAAGCTTTCTTT
v_gene: TRBV2
d_gene: -
abundance: few
j_gene: TRBJ1-1

CDR3aa: CASSLTSASNTGELFF
CDR3nt: TGCGCCAGCAGCTTGACAAGCGCATCGAACACCGGGGAGCTGTTTTTT
v_gene: TRBV5-1
d_gene: -
abundance: -
j_gene: TRBJ2-2

CDR3aa: CASSTGDHQPQHF
CDR3nt: TGTGCCAGCAGTACAGGGGACCACCAGCCCCAGCATTTT
v_gene: TRBV6-5
d_gene: TRBD1
abundance: -
j_gene: TRBJ1-5

CDR3aa: CASSLASGGGTDTQYF
CDR3nt: TGCGCCAGCAGCTTGGCCAGCGGGGGGGGCACAGATACGCAGTATTTT
v_gene: TRBV5-1
d_gene: TRBD2
abundance: few
j_gene: TRBJ2-3

CDR3aa: CASSFGLAGGGDTQYF
CDR3nt: TGTGCCAGCAGTTTCGGACTAGCGGGGGGAGGAGATACGCAGTATTTT
v_gene: TRBV2
d_gene: TRBD2
abundance: -
j_gene: TRBJ2-3

CDR3aa: CATSRDGQGNEKLFF
CDR3nt: TGTGCCACCAGCAGAGATGGGCAGGGAAATGAAAAACTGTTTTTT
v_gene: TRBV15
d_gene: -
abundance: -
j_gene: TRBJ1-4

CDR3aa: CASTNPRGTASDYGYTF
CDR3nt: TGTGCCAGTACCAACCCCAGGGGGACGGCCAGCGACTATGGCTACACCTTC
v_gene: TRBV19
d_gene: TRBD1
abundance: -
j_gene: TRBJ1-2

CDR3aa: CASSPPAGGLGGEQYF
CDR3nt: TGTGCCAGCAGCCCCCCAGCGGGGGGGCTGGGCGGCGAGCAGTACTTC
v_gene: TRBV11-3
d_gene: TRBD2
abundance: -
j_gene: TRBJ2-7

CDR3aa: CAWGGTGELFF
CDR3nt: TGTGCCTGGGGCGGCACCGGGGAGCTGTTTTTT
v_gene: TRBV20-1
d_gene: -
abundance: -
j_gene: TRBJ2-2

CDR3aa: CASSQLAGGPTGELFF
CDR3nt: TGTGCCAGCAGCCAATTAGCGGGGGGGCCCACCGGGGAGCTGTTTTTT
v_gene: TRBV7-6
d_gene: TRBD2
abundance: once
j_gene: TRBJ2-2

CDR3aa: CASSFDDRGTEAFF
CDR3nt: TGTGCCAGCAGCTTTGACGACAGGGGGACTGAAGCTTTCTTT
v_gene: TRBV5-6
d_gene: TRBD1
abundance: -
j_gene: TRBJ1-1